This T cell receptor beta chain appears in the sequencing data of a study of blood T cells in healthy people across ages. The CDR3 consists of 16 residues. Trimming removed 5 bases from V and 4 bases from J, with 18 bases in between. Germline loops: CDR1 SEHNR, CDR2 FQNEAQ (reference sequence). Comment on this clonotype: Its antigen is still unknown.

Findings and limits, study-wide: Roughly linearly, TCR beta diversity per million T cells fell as age increased. Relative to aged donors, long-lived donors carried more naive CD4+ cells and displayed higher diversity.

Using a J-beta primer mix together with a sample-barcoded 5' primer, a second PCR was run for about 6 to 12 cycles. TCRdb fed the 5' RACE reads into MiXCR, producing one record per CDR3 protein. The sample shows around 800,000 distinct CDR3 sequences, less than 80% of them seen only once. The rearrangement joins TRBV7-9 to TRBJ2-1; D unresolved. This receptor was identified in a young man in good health. Sample: blood. The CDR3 coding sequence is TGTGCCAGCAGCCCCCTTCCACTTTCAGAATACAATGAGCAGTTCTTC. This gives the protein CASSPLPLSEYNEQFF.